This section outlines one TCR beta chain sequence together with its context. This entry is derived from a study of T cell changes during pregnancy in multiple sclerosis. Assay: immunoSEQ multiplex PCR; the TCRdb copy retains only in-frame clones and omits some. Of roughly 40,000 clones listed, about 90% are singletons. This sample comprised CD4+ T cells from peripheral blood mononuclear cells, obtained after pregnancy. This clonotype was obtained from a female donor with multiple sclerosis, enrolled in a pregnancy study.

CDR3 residues: CASSPDPGYSPLHF. Written as DNA, the CDR3 is TGCGCCAGCAGCCCTGATCCAGGGTACTCACCCCTCCACTTT. The chain is built from TRBV4-3 and TRBJ1-6, with a tentative D call TRBD1 (5 bases). Germline V lookup: CDR1 LGHNA, CDR2 YSLEER. V was clipped by 4 bases and J by 10 bases, with 14 bases between them. This CDR3 region has 14 residues.